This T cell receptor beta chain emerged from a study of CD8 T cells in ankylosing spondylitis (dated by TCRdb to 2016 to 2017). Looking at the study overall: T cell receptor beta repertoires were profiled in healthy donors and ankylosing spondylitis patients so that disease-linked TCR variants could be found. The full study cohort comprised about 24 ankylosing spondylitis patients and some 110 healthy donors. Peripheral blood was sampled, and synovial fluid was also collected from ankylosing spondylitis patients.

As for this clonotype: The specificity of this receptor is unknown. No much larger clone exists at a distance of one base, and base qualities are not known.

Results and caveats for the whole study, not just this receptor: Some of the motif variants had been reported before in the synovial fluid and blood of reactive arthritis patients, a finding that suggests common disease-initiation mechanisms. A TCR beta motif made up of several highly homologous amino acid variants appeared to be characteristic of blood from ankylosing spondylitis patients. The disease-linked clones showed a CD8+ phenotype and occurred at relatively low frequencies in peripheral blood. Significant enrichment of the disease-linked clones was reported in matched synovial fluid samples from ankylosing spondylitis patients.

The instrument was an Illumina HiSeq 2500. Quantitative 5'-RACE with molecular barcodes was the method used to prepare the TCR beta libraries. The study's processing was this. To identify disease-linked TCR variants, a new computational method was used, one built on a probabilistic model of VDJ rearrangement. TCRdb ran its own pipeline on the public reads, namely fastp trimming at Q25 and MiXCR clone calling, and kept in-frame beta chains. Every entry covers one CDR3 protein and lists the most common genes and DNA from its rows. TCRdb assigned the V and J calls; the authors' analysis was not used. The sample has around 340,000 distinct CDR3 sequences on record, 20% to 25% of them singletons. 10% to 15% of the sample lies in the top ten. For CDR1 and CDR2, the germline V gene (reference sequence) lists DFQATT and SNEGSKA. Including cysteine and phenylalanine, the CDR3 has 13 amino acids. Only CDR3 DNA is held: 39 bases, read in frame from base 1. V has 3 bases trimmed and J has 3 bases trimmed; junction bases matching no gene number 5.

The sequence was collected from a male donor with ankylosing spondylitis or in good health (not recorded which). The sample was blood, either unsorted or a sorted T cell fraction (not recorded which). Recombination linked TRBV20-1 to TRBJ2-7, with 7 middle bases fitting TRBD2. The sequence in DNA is TGCAGTGCTAGCGGGACTACGGACTACGAGCAGTACTTC. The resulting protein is CSASGTTDYEQYF.